This TCR beta chain was identified during a study of blood T cell repertoires in COVID-19. Study-wide background: The study drew acute and convalescent COVID-19 samples from the United States, Italy and Spain.

The CDR3 has 15 amino acids. The junction had 7 bases not matched to a gene; V was cut back by 6 bases and J by 4 bases. Germline assignment: CDR1 SGHKS and CDR2 YYEKEE (reference sequence). Authors' processing steps: Estimates of nucleated cell counts were drawn from the amplification of reference gene primers. TCRdb's table, derived via immunoSEQ multiplex PCR, lists solely in-frame clones and lacks some. D and trimming were read from the DNA, whereas the V and J calls and clone size are those reported in that table. The sample records tens of thousands of clones, roughly 73% being singletons. This clone showed up just a few times.

This TCR was sampled from a man older than 75 with acute or convalescent COVID-19. J is TRBJ2-1 and V is TRBV5-5, with 10 bases aligning to TRBD2. Material: peripheral blood. CDR3 nucleotide sequence: TGTGCCAGCATCCTCGGACTAGCGGTATACAATGAGCAGTTCTTC. Protein product: CASILGLAVYNEQFF.